This T cell receptor (beta chain) came from a study of PD-L1 blockade in urothelial cancer. Study background: Bladder-origin urothelial cancer in males described about 85% of the roughly 29 patients. Specimens of blood held a median count of 141,255 T cells.

J gave up 5 bases and V 7 bases, and 4 bases lay outside the gene matches. The germline gives CDR1 SEHNR, CDR2 FQNEAQ (reference sequence). The CDR3 contains 12 residues. A total of 1 to 8 samples per patient were collected pretreatment and on-treatment. Sequenced by immunoSEQ multiplex PCR; TCRdb stores in-frame clones only, minus some. This sample has about 100,000 clones, with approximately 90% found just once. The chain uses TRBV7-9 and TRBJ2-7, with 8 positions matching TRBD1. This TCR derives from a woman aged 80 or older with urothelial cancer. The specimen was PBMCs, collected around atezolizumab (anti-PD-L1) treatment. CDR3: CASTRQGHEQYF. In DNA form, the CDR3 reads TGTGCCAGCACCAGACAGGGGCACGAGCAGTACTTC.